These 2 T cell receptor beta chains were all obtained from the same sample, sequenced in a study of regulatory T cells in long-lasting Graves disease. Time point meaning: newly diagnosed GD, antithyroid drugs for less than 3 months. PBMC RNA served as the TCR library source. Construction of TCR beta libraries relied on iRepertoire HTBI primers and on Arm-PCR targeting CDR3 regions. TCRdb ran MiXCR on the multiplex PCR reads and lists one entry per CDR3 protein. The sample has around 500,000 distinct CDR3 sequences, 15% to 20% seen once. The data were also submitted as part of a second study, on T cells in Graves' hyperthyroidism and ophthalmopathy.

The material was peripheral blood mononuclear cells (PBMCs), obtained at new diagnosis, from a patient treated with antithyroid drugs. The origin of the receptors is a woman aged 35-65 years with Graves disease.

The chain carries TRBV7-8 and TRBJ2-7, with 7 nucleotides matching TRBD2. The germline gives CDR1 SGHVS, CDR2 FQNEAQ. This CDR3 spans 15 amino acids. With V trimmed by 4 bases and J by 1 base, 7 bases remained unmatched. CDR3 in amino acids: CASSSGAGTSYEQYF. In DNA, the CDR3 is TGTGCCAGCAGCTCGGGAGCGGGAACTTCCTACGAGCAGTACTTC.

CDR3 in amino acids: CASSLYPGNTEAFF. The CDR3 nucleotides are TGCGCCAGCAGCTTATATCCGGGAAACACTGAAGCTTTCTTT. The chain is built from TRBV5-1 and TRBJ1-1; D is unclear. In germline, CDR1 is SGHRS, CDR2 YFSETQ. There are 14 residues in the CDR3. V was trimmed by 2 bases and J by 2 bases, leaving 10 bases between them.